The clone carrying this T cell receptor beta chain has only one observation. The CDR3 covers 16 residues. J gave up 6 bases and V 2 bases, and 9 bases lay outside the gene matches. CDR1 is SGHRS, CDR2 YFSETQ, per germline. The data derive from a study of T cell changes during pregnancy in multiple sclerosis. The data were produced by immunoSEQ multiplex PCR, yet TCRdb's version contains in-frame clones alone and is incomplete. The sample records approximately 70,000 clones, about 90% being singletons. Source: peripheral blood, taken in the first trimester of pregnancy. The TCR comes from a female donor in good health, enrolled as a control in a pregnancy study. This chain connects TRBV5-1 to TRBJ2-2; the match to TRBD1 covers 8 bases. CDR3 DNA sequence: TGCGCCAGCAGCTTCCAATCAGGGGGCGAGTCCGGGGAGCTGTTTTTT. It encodes CASSFQSGGESGELFF.